These T cell receptor beta chains were read from a single sample in a study of T cells in Graves' hyperthyroidism and ophthalmopathy. MiXCR, applied by TCRdb to the multiplex PCR reads, yields one record per CDR3 protein. In the table there are approximately 610,000 distinct CDR3 sequences, roughly 14% of which are singletons. The material sequenced was blood. The receptor set was obtained from a woman between 40 and 50 years old with Graves' ophthalmopathy. The CDR3 runs from the conserved cysteine through the conserved F or W. The order of the fields is J gene, D gene, clone size, V gene, CDR3 protein, CDR3 DNA. The D gene is left open where the match is weak. Size is omitted from some rows. Given values are once, few, many or a class for expanded clones.

TRBJ1-1	TRBD1	few	TRBV27	CASQTSGGSNTEAFF	TGTGCCAGCCAAACTTCAGGGGGCTCGAACACTGAAGCTTTCTTT
TRBJ2-5	TRBD2	many	TRBV12-3/TRBV12-4	CASSFFSGLAGDEETQYF	TGTGCCAGCAGTTTCTTCTCAGGACTAGCGGGAGATGAAGAGACCCAGTACTTC
TRBJ1-1	.	many	TRBV20-1	CSARDPRGNTEAFF	TGCAGTGCTAGAGATCCCCGGGGTAACACTGAAGCTTTCTTT
TRBJ2-7	.	.	TRBV6-5	CASSFQGLGTYEQYF	TGTGCCAGCAGTTTTCAGGGGCTGGGAACCTACGAGCAGTACTTC
TRBJ2-7	.	.	TRBV5-6	CASSPQPTASEQYF	TGTGCCAGCAGCCCCCAACCGACAGCGAGCGAGCAGTACTTC
TRBJ2-7	.	.	TRBV5-1	CASSLARLRNYRVYEQYF	TGCGCCAGCAGCTTGGCTCGGCTGCGGAATTATCGTGTCTACGAGCAGTACTTC
TRBJ1-1	TRBD1	.	TRBV28	CASKTGAEAFF	TGTGCCAGCAAGACAGGGGCTGAAGCTTTCTTT
TRBJ2-7	.	many	TRBV2	CASSVEATYEQYF	TGTGCCAGCAGTGTAGAAGCGACCTACGAGCAGTACTTC
TRBJ2-2	TRBD2	many	TRBV12-3/TRBV12-4	CASRDGEGETGELFF	TGTGCCAGCAGGGACGGGGAGGGAGAAACCGGGGAGCTGTTTTTT
TRBJ2-2	.	.	TRBV20-1	CSAREMTGELFF	TGCAGTGCTAGAGAAATGACCGGGGAGCTGTTTTTT
TRBJ2-5	.	many	TRBV30	CACVGPGQETQYF	TGTGCCTGCGTGGGCCCGGGGCAAGAGACCCAGTACTTC
TRBJ2-5	TRBD1	many	TRBV2	CASLRQGWETQYF	TGTGCCAGCCTGAGACAGGGGTGGGAGACCCAGTACTTC
TRBJ1-2	.	many	TRBV4-1	CASSQENMGGANYGYTF	TGCGCCAGCAGCCAAGAAAATATGGGGGGTGCTAACTATGGCTACACCTTC
TRBJ2-4	.	many	TRBV20-1	CSARDWQKNIQYF	TGCAGTGCTAGAGATTGGCAGAAAAACATTCAGTACTTC
TRBJ2-5	TRBD2	many	TRBV20-1	CSFSGTRGQETQYF	TGCAGTTTCTCCGGGACTAGGGGACAAGAGACCCAGTACTTC